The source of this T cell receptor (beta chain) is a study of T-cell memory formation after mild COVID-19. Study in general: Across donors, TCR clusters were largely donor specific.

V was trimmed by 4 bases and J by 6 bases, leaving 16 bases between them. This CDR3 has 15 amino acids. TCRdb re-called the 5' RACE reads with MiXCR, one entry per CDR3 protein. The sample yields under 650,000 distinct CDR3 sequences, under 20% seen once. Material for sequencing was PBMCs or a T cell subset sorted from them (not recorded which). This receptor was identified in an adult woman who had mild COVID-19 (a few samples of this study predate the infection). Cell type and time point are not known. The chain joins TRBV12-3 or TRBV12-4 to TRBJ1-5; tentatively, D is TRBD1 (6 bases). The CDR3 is CASSSDRIVGQPQHF. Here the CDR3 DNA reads TGTGCCAGCAGTTCCGACAGGATTGTGGGTCAGCCCCAGCATTTT.